Each of the 25 T cell receptor beta chains below was sequenced from the same sample in a study of T cells in Graves' hyperthyroidism and ophthalmopathy. Amplification of TCR beta CDR3 regions was performed using RNA transcripts as template. RT-PCR in the first round (using the HTBI primer set) targeted the TCR CDR3. TCRdb re-called the multiplex PCR reads through MiXCR, storing one row per CDR3 protein. The sample has approximately 260,000 distinct CDR3 sequences; about 16% are singletons. The specimen sequenced was blood. The source of these receptors is a woman in her fifties or sixties with Graves' hyperthyroidism that later progressed to Graves' ophthalmopathy.

This clonotype showed up just a few times. The rearrangement links TRBV19 to TRBJ1-2; 7 nucleotides line up with TRBD1. J was trimmed by 8 bases and V by 4 bases; bases with no gene match: 4. Germline CDR1 LNHDA, CDR2 SQIVND (reference sequence). This CDR3 has 12 amino acids. CDR3 sequence reads: CASSKGAEGYTF. As DNA, the CDR3 is TGTGCCAGTAGTAAGGGGGCGGAGGGCTACACCTTC. Complete variable domain (other parts from reference TRBV19 and TRBJ1-2): DGGITQSPKYLFRKEGQNVTLSCEQNLNHDAMYWYRQDPGQGLRLIYYSQIVNDFQKGDIAEGYSVSREKKESFPLTVTSAQKNPTAFYLCASSKGAEGYTFGSGTRLTVV.

This clonotype was seen a handful of times. The chain is built from TRBV5-4 and TRBJ1-2; D unresolved. The CDR3 is 11 residues long. Trimming took off 4 bases at V and 5 bases at J, with 6 bases between the two ends. CDR1 and CDR2 (germline): SGHNT, YYREEE (reference sequence). CDR3 amino acids: CASSIGYGYTF. CDR3 bases: TGTGCCAGCAGCATCGGATATGGCTACACCTTC.

The rearrangement joins TRBV15 to TRBJ1-4; 9 bases match TRBD1. Per germline, CDR1 LNHNV and CDR2 YYDKDF (reference sequence). This CDR3 has 14 residues. Trimming removed 3 bases from V and 5 bases from J; junction bases left unmatched: 1. CDR3 region: CATSRDRGNEKLFF. The CDR3 bases are TGTGCCACCAGCAGGGACAGGGGAAATGAAAAACTGTTTTTT. Full variable domain (missing parts from reference TRBV15 and TRBJ1-4): DAMVIQNPRYQVTQFGKPVTLSCSQTLNHNVMYWYQQKSSQAPKLLFHYYDKDFNNEADTPDNFQSRRPNTSFCFLDIRSPGLGDTAMYLCATSRDRGNEKLFFGSGTQLSVL.

V is TRBV29-1 and J is TRBJ2-6; D is uncertain. V was pared by 7 bases and J by 0 bases, with 10 bases between. The CDR3 covers 14 residues. Germline V gene data show CDR1 as SQVTM and CDR2 as ANQGSEA. CDR3 residues: CSAADGSGANVLTF. In DNA, the CDR3 is TGCAGCGCCGCCGACGGCTCTGGGGCCAACGTCCTGACTTTC. The whole variable domain, remainder taken from reference TRBV29-1 and TRBJ2-6, is SAVISQKPSRDICQRGTSLTIQCQVDSQVTMMFWYRQQPGQSLTLIATANQGSEATYESGFVIDKFPISRPNLTFSTLTVSNMSPEDSSIYLCSAADGSGANVLTFGAGSRLTVL.

On this clonotype itself: A much larger clone lies a single base off, so this may be a read error. J is TRBJ2-7 and V is TRBV5-1, with D perhaps TRBD2 (6 bases). Trimming removed 5 bases from V and 5 bases from J, with 11 bases in between. Germline lookup yields CDR1 SGHRS and CDR2 YFSETQ. This CDR3 contains 12 residues. CDR3 DNA sequence: TGCGCCAGCAGAGGGGAGGCAGACGAGCAGTACTTC. This sequence encodes CASRGEADEQYF.

This clonotype was counted many times. The chain recombines TRBV7-8 with TRBJ2-1; D might be TRBD2 (6 bases). CDR1 and CDR2 from the germline V gene are SGHVS and FQNEAQ. The CDR3 covers 16 residues. Trimming cost V 5 bases and J 5 bases, with 19 bases left between them. The CDR3 coding sequence is TGTGCCAGCAGCCCCAAGGAGGGGACTCATCACAATGAGCAGTTCTTC. It translates to CASSPKEGTHHNEQFF.

This clonotype was seen more than once but under ten times. The chain combines TRBV20-1 with TRBJ2-3; TRBD2 matches 11 bases. Germline CDR1 DFQATT, CDR2 SNEGSKA (reference sequence). The CDR3 has 21 residues. J lost 4 bases, V lost 2 bases, and 23 bases had no gene match. The CDR3 DNA reads as TGCAGTGCTAGATTACGACTTCGTCGACTAGCGGGACCCTTTGGCGCAGATACGCAGTATTTT. This gives the protein CSARLRLRRLAGPFGADTQYF.

As concerns this clonotype: A much larger clone lies one base from this, so it may be a read error. The gene calls are TRBV28 and TRBJ2-3; D is undetermined. CDR3 length: 13 residues. Germline CDR1 MDHEN, CDR2 SYDVKM. In DNA form, the CDR3 reads TGTGCCATCAGTTCTGGAGGCACAGATACGCAGTATTTT. Its translation is CAISSGGTDTQYF.

This clonotype was observed many times. The gene calls are TRBV10-2 and TRBJ2-5; TRBD2 aligns across 9 bases. The CDR3 extends over 19 amino acids. The V gene's germline CDR1 is WSHSY and CDR2 SAAADI. The V segment lost 2 bases and the J segment 4 bases; nucleotides outside the gene matches: 17. CDR3 DNA: TGCGCCAGCAGTGAGATGTTGGCCAGCGGGAGGCCCCAGGGAGAGACCCAGTACTTC. Amino acid sequence: CASSEMLASGRPQGETQYF.

This clonotype was seen repeatedly, ten times or more. V is TRBV12-3 or TRBV12-4 and J is TRBJ1-6; weak D call: TRBD1 (6 bases). The CDR3 extends over 13 amino acids. The V and J ends lost 5 bases and 9 bases respectively, with 11 bases between them. CDR3 amino acids: CASSQDRPSPLHF. DNA for the CDR3: TGTGCCAGCAGTCAAGACAGGCCTTCACCCCTCCACTTT.

In this sample, this clonotype turned up many times. The chain uses TRBV18 and TRBJ2-1; possibly TRBD2 for D (6 bases). Germline V gives CDR1 KGHSH, CDR2 LQKENI. CDR3 size: 16 residues. Trimming took 3 bases from V and 4 from J, leaving 16 bases between them. CDR3 sequence reads: CASSPLVLAHYNEQFF. DNA of the CDR3: TGTGCCAGCTCACCCCTCGTCCTAGCGCATTACAATGAGCAGTTCTTC.

There are a few counts of this clonotype. V and J are TRBV4-1 and TRBJ1-2; D possibly corresponds to TRBD1 (5 bases). Germline CDR1 is MGHRA and CDR2 is YSYEKL. This CDR3 is 18 amino acids long. The V end lost 1 base, the J end lost 1 base, and 19 bases lay between the germline ends. The CDR3 DNA reads TGCGCCAGCAGCCAAGTGAGGGGCCGGGGGGATGATAACTATGGCTACACCTTC. Translation gives CASSQVRGRGDDNYGYTF.

The sample holds many counts of this clonotype. This chain links TRBV6-1 with TRBJ1-1; D not resolved. Germline V gives CDR1 MNHNS, CDR2 SASEGT. The length of the CDR3 is 13 residues. The V end was cut by 7 bases, the J end by 0 bases, with 9 bases between. The CDR3 DNA sequence: TGTGCCAGCATGTTGGTTCTGAACACTGAAGCTTTCTTT. The encoded protein is CASMLVLNTEAFF.

In its sample, this clonotype was seen many times. The V gene is TRBV12-3 or TRBV12-4, the J gene TRBJ1-2; D ambiguous. The CDR3 contains 14 residues. Trimming pared 5 bases from V and 7 bases from J, leaving 17 bases between. The CDR3 DNA reads as TGTGCCAGCAGTACCGGGCCCACGGGCCCTGGCTACACCTTC. This codes for CASSTGPTGPGYTF.

This clonotype was seen at least ten times. This chain joins TRBV20-1 and TRBJ2-5; D is uncertain. V lost 6 bases to trimming and J lost 2 bases, with 10 bases between them. Germline assignment: CDR1 DFQATT and CDR2 SNEGSKA (reference sequence). The CDR3 loop spans 12 amino acids. CDR3: CSAQGNQETQYF. The CDR3 DNA follows: TGCAGTGCCCAAGGAAATCAAGAGACCCAGTACTTC.

The chain couples TRBV19 to TRBJ2-1; D call uncertain. This CDR3 spans 15 amino acids. V lost 5 bases to trimming and J lost 4 bases, with 15 bases between them. Germline V gives CDR1 LNHDA, CDR2 SQIVND (reference sequence). The CDR3 reads CASSPMVGKYNEQFF. The CDR3 DNA reads TGTGCCAGTAGTCCAATGGTGGGCAAGTACAATGAGCAGTTCTTC.

The CDR3 DNA follows: TGTGCCAGCAGTCGCTCCTCAGGGGACCTGCCCCAGCATTTT. Translated, it gives CASSRSSGDLPQHF. This chain uses TRBV9 with TRBJ1-5; the D gene is possibly TRBD1 (6 bases). Trimming stripped 5 bases from V and 9 bases from J, with 18 bases between. The CDR3 has 14 amino acids. The germline V gene encodes CDR1 SGDLS and CDR2 YYNGEE.

This clonotype was detected many times. The rearrangement uses TRBV5-1 and TRBJ2-7; 8 nucleotides match TRBD1. The CDR3 extends over 14 amino acids. Germline V CDR1 and CDR2: SGHRS, YFSETQ. Trimming cost V 2 bases and J 2 bases; bases outside gene matches: 3. The CDR3 nucleotides are TGCGCCAGCAGCTTCGGGACAGGACCCTACGAGCAGTACTTC. This gives the protein CASSFGTGPYEQYF.

The chain is built from TRBV20-1 and TRBJ1-1, with D unresolved. This CDR3 is built from 14 residues. Germline CDR1 DFQATT, CDR2 SNEGSKA (reference sequence). Trimming took 0 bases from V and 7 from J, leaving 15 bases between them. The CDR3 is CSARDLRVGYEAFF. CDR3 coding DNA: TGCAGTGCTAGAGATTTAAGGGTTGGGTATGAAGCTTTCTTT.

This clonotype was observed many times. This sequence joins TRBV6-1 and TRBJ1-5; weak D call: TRBD1 (5 bases). V was trimmed by 5 bases and J by 3 bases, leaving 8 bases between them. The germline V gene has CDR1 MNHNS and CDR2 SASEGT. This CDR3 comprises 13 residues. The CDR3 reads CASSSRDNQPQHF. CDR3 sequence (DNA): TGTGCCAGCAGTTCCAGGGACAATCAGCCCCAGCATTTT.

The rearrangement links TRBV20-1 to TRBJ2-7, with D hard to call. Germline CDR1 reads DFQATT; CDR2 reads SNEGSKA (reference sequence). Trimming pared 1 base from V and 2 bases from J, leaving 9 bases between. This CDR3 has 13 residues. Here the CDR3 reads CSARAGIAYEQYF. The CDR3, as DNA: TGCAGTGCTAGAGCTGGGATTGCCTACGAGCAGTACTTC.

This clonotype was seen ten or more times. This chain links TRBV28 with TRBJ1-5, with 11 bases matching TRBD1. CDR1 and CDR2 (germline): MDHEN, SYDVKM. The CDR3 spans 15 residues. The V segment lost 0 bases and the J segment 8 bases; nucleotides outside the gene matches: 3. The CDR3 nucleotides are TGTGCCAGCAGTTTATGGGACAGGGGGCCGGAGCCCCAGCATTTT. This sequence encodes CASSLWDRGPEPQHF.

This clonotype was picked up many times. The rearrangement uses TRBV3-1 and TRBJ1-1; D is ambiguous. The CDR3 has 16 amino acids. Germline V gives CDR1 LGHDT, CDR2 YNNKEL (reference sequence). V was cut by 0 bases and J by 0 bases, with 11 bases left in between. The CDR3 DNA sequence: TGTGCCAGCAGCCAAGAGCGGGGTTTCATGAACACTGAAGCTTTCTTT. Translation gives CASSQERGFMNTEAFF.

This clonotype was counted between two and nine times. The gene calls are TRBV5-4 and TRBJ1-1; a weak D match, TRBD1 (5 bases). The CDR3 runs to 14 residues. Per germline, CDR1 SGHNT and CDR2 YYREEE (reference sequence). V lost 0 bases and J lost 7, with 13 bases in between. CDR3 sequence reads: CASSLGLGQGEAFF. For the CDR3, the DNA is TGTGCCAGCAGCTTGGGGTTGGGGCAGGGTGAAGCTTTCTTT.

This chain links TRBV6-1 with TRBJ2-6, with no clear D. V dropped 2 bases and J dropped 0 bases, with 5 bases sitting between them. The CDR3 is 15 amino acids. Per germline, CDR1 MNHNS and CDR2 SASEGT. The CDR3 spells CASSESVSGANVLTF. CDR3 bases: TGTGCCAGCAGTGAATCGGTCTCTGGGGCCAACGTCCTGACTTTC.